This TCR beta chain stems from a study of T cell responses to AZD1222 COVID-19 vaccine. The study's findings and limits: The reported proportion of spike-specific TCRs targeting unmutated variant regions was nearly half.

The repertoire was sequenced with immunoSEQ multiplex PCR; TCRdb's copy has only in-frame clones and lacks some. Here the sample spans fewer than 200,000 clones, roughly 87% being singletons. Notes on this clone: Its antigen is as yet unknown.

The sequences come from peripheral blood, collected 28 days after the second AZD1222 dose. The sequence was collected from an adult who received the AZD1222 COVID-19 vaccine.

The CDR3 DNA reads TGTGCCAGCTCACCATCCGGGACAGAGTTAGTCTCTGGGGCCAACGTCCTGACTTTC. Amino acids: CASSPSGTELVSGANVLTF. The rearrangement joins TRBV18 to TRBJ2-6; 7 bases align to TRBD1. From germline, CDR1 is KGHSH and CDR2 LQKENI. V shed 2 bases, J shed 0 bases, and the junction held 10 bases outside the gene matches. The CDR3 is 19 residues long.